The source of this T cell receptor beta chain is a study of T cell responses to AZD1222 COVID-19 vaccine. V was shortened by 2 bases and J by 8 bases, with 15 bases between the two germline ends. CDR3 length equals 15 residues. Per germline, CDR1 MNHNS and CDR2 SASEGT. Study-wide results and limits: A mostly white British donor set with more females was recruited, and clonal diversity was possibly underestimated. Unmutated variant regions are reportedly targeted by nearly half of spike-specific TCRs. The number of AZD1222 recipients seropositive at baseline was only five or six.

The data were produced by immunoSEQ multiplex PCR, yet TCRdb's version contains in-frame clones alone and is incomplete. The sample yields roughly 130,000 clones, over 85% seen once. Comments on this clone: No antigen is known for it.

The receptor comes from an adult who received the AZD1222 COVID-19 vaccine. The rearrangement joins TRBV6-1 to TRBJ2-2; D is uncertain. The sample in question was peripheral blood, obtained 28 days after the second AZD1222 dose. CDR3 residues: CASSELGSVTGELFF. The CDR3 DNA is TGTGCCAGCAGTGAATTGGGATCGGTCACTGGGGAGCTGTTTTTT.